This is a list of T cell receptor beta chains from one sample in a study of blood T cells in healthy people across ages. TCRdb reanalysed the 5' RACE reads using MiXCR and keeps one entry per CDR3 protein. This table has 600,000 to 1,000,000 distinct CDR3 sequences, nearly 60% appearing once. Sequencing was carried out using blood. The receptors derive from a man aged 30 to 39 in good health. The CDR3 runs from the conserved cysteine through the conserved F or W. The order of the fields is CDR3 protein, CDR3 DNA, D gene, clone size, V gene, J gene. A D gene is named only where the DNA matches it firmly. Clone size is given for some rows only: seen once, a few or many times, or a class if the clone is expanded.

CDR3: CASSIAGTQYF
DNA: TGTGCCAGTAGTATTGCGGGGACCCAGTACTTC
D: .
size: .
V: TRBV19
J: TRBJ2-5

CDR3: CASSYSEQVYGYTF
DNA: TGTGCCAGCAGTTACTCAGAGCAGGTCTATGGCTACACCTTC
D: .
size: .
V: TRBV6-5
J: TRBJ1-2

CDR3: CASSEDRSYNEQFF
DNA: TGTGCCAGCAGTGAGGACAGGTCTTACAATGAGCAGTTCTTC
D: TRBD1
size: .
V: TRBV6-1
J: TRBJ2-1

CDR3: CATSRDRDTQYF
DNA: TGTGCCACCAGCAGAGATCGAGATACGCAGTATTTT
D: .
size: once
V: TRBV15
J: TRBJ2-3

CDR3: CASSPWGQGGGYTF
DNA: TGTGCCAGCAGCCCCTGGGGACAGGGTGGTGGCTACACCTTC
D: TRBD1
size: few
V: TRBV7-9
J: TRBJ1-2

CDR3: CSARVPGNQPQHF
DNA: TGCAGTGCCCGTGTACCGGGCAATCAGCCCCAGCATTTT
D: .
size: .
V: TRBV20-1
J: TRBJ1-5

CDR3: CASSFTSGGHYEQYF
DNA: TGTGCCAGCAGCTTCACTAGCGGGGGTCACTACGAGCAGTACTTC
D: TRBD2
size: .
V: TRBV7-9
J: TRBJ2-7

CDR3: CASSLALGPTRVGNEQFF
DNA: TGTGCCAGCAGTTTAGCGCTTGGACCCACCCGTGTCGGCAATGAGCAGTTCTTC
D: .
size: .
V: TRBV12-3/TRBV12-4
J: TRBJ2-1

CDR3: CAAGFGSNEQFF
DNA: TGTGCCGCTGGATTCGGAAGCAATGAGCAGTTCTTC
D: .
size: .
V: TRBV30
J: TRBJ2-1

CDR3: CSAAPSNQPQHF
DNA: TGCAGTGCCGCCCCTAGCAATCAGCCCCAGCATTTT
D: .
size: .
V: TRBV20-1
J: TRBJ1-5

CDR3: CSTTGGGAGETQYF
DNA: TGCAGCACGACGGGCGGAGGGGCCGGAGAGACCCAGTACTTC
D: .
size: few
V: TRBV29-1
J: TRBJ2-5

CDR3: CSALGPGSYNSPLHF
DNA: TGCAGTGCTCTAGGCCCGGGTAGTTATAATTCACCCCTCCACTTT
D: .
size: .
V: TRBV20-1
J: TRBJ1-6

CDR3: CASSETTYNEQFF
DNA: TGTGCCAGCAGTGAGACTACCTACAATGAGCAGTTCTTC
D: .
size: .
V: TRBV6-2/TRBV6-3
J: TRBJ2-1

CDR3: CASRAGTGSGANVLTF
DNA: TGTGCCAGCAGAGCTGGAACAGGCTCTGGGGCCAACGTCCTGACTTTC
D: .
size: few
V: TRBV7-9
J: TRBJ2-6

CDR3: CATSDWQGVETQYF
DNA: TGTGCCACCAGTGATTGGCAGGGGGTGGAGACCCAGTACTTC
D: TRBD1
size: .
V: TRBV24-1
J: TRBJ2-5

CDR3: CASSLWVAKNIQYF
DNA: TGTGCCAGCAGCTTATGGGTGGCCAAAAACATTCAGTACTTC
D: .
size: .
V: TRBV7-2
J: TRBJ2-4

CDR3: CASSGRTGDAYEQYF
DNA: TGCGCCAGCAGCGGACGGACAGGGGACGCCTACGAGCAGTACTTC
D: TRBD1
size: .
V: TRBV5-1
J: TRBJ2-7